Following are 18 T cell receptor beta chains from one sample sequenced in a study of blood T cell repertoires in COVID-19. Profiled with immunoSEQ multiplex PCR; TCRdb holds only in-frame clones, not every one. The data contain some 80,000 clones, roughly 91% of them singletons. Sequenced: peripheral blood. Source of these receptors: a human donor in a cohort sampled during active COVID-19.

The rearrangement links TRBV9 to TRBJ1-1, with 9 positions matching TRBD1. This CDR3 contains 16 residues. Losses at the gene ends were 7 bases for V and 0 bases for J; bases not matched to a gene: 10. Germline V gene data show CDR1 as SGDLS and CDR2 as YYNGEE. The CDR3 DNA reads TGTGCCAGCGGACAAGTACAGGGGGCTCTGAACACTGAAGCTTTCTTT. Encoded protein: CASGQVQGALNTEAFF.

This chain links TRBV28 with TRBJ1-6; possible D gene TRBD1, 5 bases. The V gene lost 4 bases and the J gene lost 12 bases, with 13 bases spanning the gap. Germline CDR1 MDHEN, CDR2 SYDVKM. This CDR3 comprises 13 residues. The CDR3 DNA reads as TGTGCCAGCAGTTCCGTGCGGGGGGGACCCCTCCACTTT. Its translation is CASSSVRGGPLHF.

The chain joins TRBV12-5 to TRBJ1-2; D unclear. V was pared by 1 base and J by 0 bases, with 12 bases between. CDR1 and CDR2 from the germline V gene are LGHNT and FRNRAP. The CDR3 loop spans 16 amino acids. The CDR3 region has the DNA TGTGCTAGTGGTTTGGGGCGAGCGGCAGCTAACTATGGCTACACCTTC. It is translated as CASGLGRAAANYGYTF. The whole variable domain, filled in from reference TRBV12-5 and TRBJ1-2, reads DARVTQTPRHKVTEMGQEVTMRCQPILGHNTVFWYRQTMMQGLELLAYFRNRAPLDDSGMPKDRFSAEMPDATLATLKIQPSEPRDSAVYFCASGLGRAAANYGYTFGSGTRLTVV.

The chain is built from TRBV7-2 and TRBJ2-5; TRBD2 is a possible D gene (6 bases). Trimming took off 3 bases at V and 5 bases at J, with 16 bases between the two ends. CDR1 and CDR2 (germline): SGHTA, FQGNSA. This CDR3 is built from 15 residues. CDR3 loop: CASSLLGSQMETQYF. The CDR3 nucleotides read TGTGCCAGCAGCTTGCTCGGGAGTCAGATGGAGACCCAGTACTTC.

J is TRBJ1-1 and V is TRBV28, with D possibly TRBD1 on 5 matching bases. Trimming took off 7 bases at V and 7 bases at J, with 22 bases between the two ends. There are 15 residues in the CDR3. Germline CDR1 and CDR2: MDHEN and SYDVKM. CDR3 coding DNA: TGTGCCAGCACAACCATAACACATACAGGCCGTGAAGCTTTCTTT. It codes for CASTTITHTGREAFF.

The rearrangement joins TRBV6-2 or TRBV6-3 to TRBJ2-7, with TRBD2 matching 9 bases. V lost 6 bases and J lost 3; bases outside the gene matches: 12. The CDR3 covers 16 residues. Germline CDR1 MNHEY, CDR2 SVGEGT. The CDR3 bases are TGTGCCAGCAGCTCCCCTGGGCTAGCGGGGCTCTACGAGCAGTACTTC. As protein: CASSSPGLAGLYEQYF.

The DNA for the CDR3 is TGTGCCAGCAGGGGCGCCGTCGGACAGGGGACGGGTGAGCAGTACTTC. Translation: CASRGAVGQGTGEQYF. J is TRBJ2-7 and V is TRBV28, with 9 bases aligning to TRBD1. Per the germline V gene, CDR1 is MDHEN and CDR2 is SYDVKM. V dropped 6 bases and J dropped 7; count of bases not matched to a gene: 16. The CDR3 runs 16 residues. Drawing the rest from reference TRBV28 and TRBJ2-7, the complete variable domain is DVKVTQSSRYLVKRTGEKVFLECVQDMDHENMFWYRQDPGLGLRLIYFSYDVKMKEKGDIPEGYSVSREKKERFSLILESASTNQTSMYLCASRGAVGQGTGEQYFGPGTRLTVT.

The rearrangement joins TRBV7-9 to TRBJ2-5, with TRBD2 identical over 13 bases. Germline V CDR1 and CDR2: SEHNR, FQNEAQ (reference sequence). The CDR3 is made up of 17 amino acids. V was clipped by 5 bases and J by 2 bases; unmatched bases: 8. The CDR3 spells CASSPLGLAGVQETQYF. Written as DNA, the CDR3 is TGTGCCAGCAGCCCCCTCGGACTAGCGGGGGTTCAAGAGACCCAGTACTTC.

The chain uses TRBV7-9 and TRBJ1-1, with D maybe TRBD1 (5 bases). There are 11 residues in the CDR3. CDR1 and CDR2 (germline): SEHNR, FQNEAQ (reference sequence). V lost 2 bases and J lost 8, with 6 bases in between. The CDR3 protein is CASSLRQEAFF. DNA of the CDR3: TGTGCCAGCAGCTTAAGACAGGAAGCTTTCTTT.

J is TRBJ2-6 and V is TRBV5-1, with 13 bases matching TRBD2. After removal of 5 bases from V and 3 bases from J, the junction contained 2 bases not matched to a gene. The CDR3 has 16 residues. Germline CDR1 and CDR2: SGHRS and YFSETQ. As DNA, the CDR3 is TGCGCCAGCAGTGGACTAGCGGGAGATGGGGCCAACGTCCTGACTTTC. Residues: CASSGLAGDGANVLTF.

V and J are TRBV28 and TRBJ2-1, with 7 bases lining up with TRBD1. The length of the CDR3 is 14 residues. The V and J ends lost 3 bases and 6 bases, in that order; junction bases with no gene match: 5. Germline values: CDR1 MDHEN, CDR2 SYDVKM. The CDR3 loop is CASSFQRGRNEQFF. The CDR3 DNA reads as TGTGCCAGCAGTTTTCAAAGGGGGCGCAATGAGCAGTTCTTC.

V usage is TRBV27 and J usage is TRBJ2-5; D is possibly TRBD2 (7 bases). Trimming left V 5 bases short and J 5 bases short, with 21 bases between. Germline CDR1 and CDR2: MNHEY and SMNVEV (reference sequence). The CDR3 is made up of 16 amino acids. For the CDR3, the DNA is TGTGCCAGCAGTCTGGTGGGGGGGGGCATAGGGGAGACCCAGTACTTC. Translating it yields CASSLVGGGIGETQYF.

The V gene is TRBV7-9, the J gene TRBJ2-5, with 7 bases that match TRBD2. CDR1 SEHNR and CDR2 FQNEAQ come from the germline V gene (reference sequence). The CDR3 is 17 amino acids. V lost 3 bases, J lost 4 bases, and 14 bases stayed unmatched. CDR3 sequence reads: CASSLGASGWELETQYF. The DNA of the CDR3 is TGTGCCAGCAGCTTGGGTGCTAGCGGTTGGGAGTTAGAGACCCAGTACTTC.

V and J are TRBV5-1 and TRBJ2-5; a possible D gene is TRBD2 (6 bases). CDR1 and CDR2 from the germline V gene are SGHRS and YFSETQ. Trimming cost V 4 bases and J 2 bases, with 15 bases left between them. The CDR3 is made up of 15 amino acids. In DNA, the CDR3 is TGCGCCAGCAGCGTGGGCGGGAACCGACAAGAGACCCAGTACTTC. Translation: CASSVGGNRQETQYF.

The chain employs TRBV29-1 and TRBJ1-2, with 11 bases that match TRBD1. Unmatched junction bases numbered 8, after V lost 6 bases and J lost 5 bases. This CDR3 comprises 14 residues. Germline V gene sequence: CDR1 SQVTM, CDR2 ANQGSEA. The CDR3, as DNA: TGCAGCGTCGCGGGACAGGGGGGTGTGTATGGCTACACCTTC. Its protein product is CSVAGQGGVYGYTF.

This chain uses TRBV20-1 with TRBJ2-7, with D tentatively TRBD2 (5 bases). V was pared by 2 bases and J by 7 bases, with 9 bases between. CDR1 DFQATT and CDR2 SNEGSKA come from the germline V gene (reference sequence). This CDR3 is 11 amino acids long. The CDR3 nucleotides are TGCAGTGCTAGAATGACGGGGGAGCAGTACTTC. This sequence encodes CSARMTGEQYF.

The chain carries TRBV7-6 and TRBJ2-6; the D gene is possibly TRBD2 (5 bases). This CDR3 spans 18 amino acids. V was clipped by 5 bases and J by 0 bases, with 17 bases between them. Germline lookup yields CDR1 SGHVS and CDR2 FNYEAQ. The CDR3 region has the DNA TGTGCCAGCAGCCCTGCTTCGGGGATGGGCTCTGGGGCCAACGTCCTGACTTTC. This gives the protein CASSPASGMGSGANVLTF.

The V gene is TRBV6-6, the J gene TRBJ2-7; D possibly corresponds to TRBD2 (5 bases). The CDR3 consists of 15 residues. CDR1 is MNHNY and CDR2 is SVGAGI in the germline V gene (reference sequence). V lost 6 bases and J lost 1, with 16 bases in between. In DNA, the CDR3 is TGTGCCAGCAGAGTCGACTACTACCGGTCCTACGAGCAGTACTTC. Translated: CASRVDYYRSYEQYF.